This entry describes one T cell receptor (beta chain). A primer matching the constant region was used to make TCR beta cDNA from 450 to 550 ng of total RNA. Three nested multiplex PCR rounds of slightly modified ARM-PCR generated TCR beta libraries. The first two PCR rounds used TRBV1-TRBV30 primers with a Cbeta primer, 10 cycles each. One entry per CDR3 protein, called by TCRdb with MiXCR from the multiplex PCR reads. The sample contains approximately 340,000 distinct CDR3 sequences, about two thirds of which appear only once. The authors took blood RNA from unsorted whole blood and also extracted germline DNA. It was before surgery that around 3.7 milliliters of peripheral blood were collected. This specimen comes from a study of tumor-infiltrating lymphocytes in primary liver carcinoma. Across the study: Sample counts of productive TCRbeta reads spanned roughly 3.65 to 8 million; these counts were similar across tissue types.

V was pared by 6 bases and J by 7 bases, with 12 bases between. From germline, CDR1 is MNHEY and CDR2 SVGEGT. The CDR3 is 12 amino acids. The chain recombines TRBV6-2 or TRBV6-3 with TRBJ2-5; the D call may be TRBD1 or TRBD2 (6 bases each). Sequencing was carried out using peripheral blood. The source is a middle-aged man with primary liver carcinoma and hepatitis B virus infection. CDR3 loop: CASSCRGGTQYF. Written as DNA, the CDR3 is TGTGCCAGCAGCTGCAGGGGAGGGACCCAGTACTTC.